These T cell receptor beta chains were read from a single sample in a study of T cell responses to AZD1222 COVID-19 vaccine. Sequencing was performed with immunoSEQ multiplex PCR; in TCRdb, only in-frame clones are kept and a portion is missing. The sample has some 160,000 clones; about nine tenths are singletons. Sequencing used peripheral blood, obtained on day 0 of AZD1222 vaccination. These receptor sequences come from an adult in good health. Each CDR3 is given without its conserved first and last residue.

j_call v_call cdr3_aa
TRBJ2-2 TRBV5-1 ASSLEGTRNTGELF
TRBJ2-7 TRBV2 ASFTGAGPGEQY
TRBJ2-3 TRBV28 ASSFDRFTDTQY
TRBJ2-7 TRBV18 ASSPTNAHEQY
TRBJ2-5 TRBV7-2 ASSIREGPETQY
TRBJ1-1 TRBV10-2 ASSLQGIEAF
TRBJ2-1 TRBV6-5 ASSFGLAGAYNEQF
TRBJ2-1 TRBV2 ASTRSGRYNEQF
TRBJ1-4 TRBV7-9 ASSPGSGDLNEKLF
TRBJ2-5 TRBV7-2 ASSLVRAGIKETQY
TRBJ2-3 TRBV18 ASSPRLAGKADTQY
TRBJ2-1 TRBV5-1 ASSLSRSGQGARNEQF
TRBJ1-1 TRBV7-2 ASSRYRPDEAF
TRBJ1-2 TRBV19 ASSPGTGWGYGYT
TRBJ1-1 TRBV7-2 ASSLGRNTEAF
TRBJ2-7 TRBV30 ACKQVYEQY
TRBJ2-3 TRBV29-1 SVEWRGQGTDTQY
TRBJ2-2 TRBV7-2 ASSLKLANTGELF
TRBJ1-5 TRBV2 ASSDGQGNQPQH
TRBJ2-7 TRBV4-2 ASSQDLNLNYEQY
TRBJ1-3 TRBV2 ASRRGQGNTIY
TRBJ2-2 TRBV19 ASSSLIAGETNTGELF
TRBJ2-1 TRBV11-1 ASSLRGLSYNEQF
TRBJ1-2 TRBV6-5 ASSYEGGPNGYT
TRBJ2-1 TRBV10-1 ASSESGAGAASYNEQF
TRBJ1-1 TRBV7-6 ASSLSGAPEAF
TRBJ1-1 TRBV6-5 ASRHDRGTEAF
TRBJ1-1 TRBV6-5 ASSYSGRNEAF
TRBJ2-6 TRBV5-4 ASNHKTGGVFGANVLT
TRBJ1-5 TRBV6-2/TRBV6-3 ASSWTGRSNQPQH
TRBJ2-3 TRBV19 ASSIGSGVGTDTQY
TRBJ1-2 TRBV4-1 ASSLRVGTPLGYT
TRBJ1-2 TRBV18 ASSLRGTNYGYT
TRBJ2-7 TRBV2 ASSGTEWEQY
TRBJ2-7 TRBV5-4 ASSFRGSPSGEQY
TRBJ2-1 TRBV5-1 ASSSLSSYNEQF
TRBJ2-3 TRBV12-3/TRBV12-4 ASRLTDTQY
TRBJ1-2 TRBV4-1 ASSHSYPRTGDYGYT
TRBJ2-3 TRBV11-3 ASSLGGSPDTQY
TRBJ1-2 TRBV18 ASSPLTEPPNYGYT
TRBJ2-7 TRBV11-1 ASSPGTSGIYEQY
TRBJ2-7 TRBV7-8 ASSSGGAGSTYEQY
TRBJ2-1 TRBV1 TSSQDVGLAGPKRDEQF
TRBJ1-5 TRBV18 ASSRTGVSNQPQH
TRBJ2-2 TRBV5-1 ASSKDRPNTGELF
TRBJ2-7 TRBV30 AWSKGLIEQY
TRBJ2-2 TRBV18 ASSPGLAVFTGELF
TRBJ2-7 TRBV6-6 ASTPRQGSSYEQY
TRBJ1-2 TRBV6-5 ASSYFGGDGYT
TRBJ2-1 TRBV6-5 ASSYTARMVEQF
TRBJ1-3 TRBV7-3 ASSSPGFYSGNTIY
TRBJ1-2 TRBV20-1 SARHSYGYT
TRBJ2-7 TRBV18 ASSTNRGAGSYEQY
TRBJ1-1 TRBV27 ASRGRQGAATEAF
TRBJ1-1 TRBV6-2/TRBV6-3 ASSYWGRGNTEAF
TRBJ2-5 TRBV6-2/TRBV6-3 ASSYSRTYQETQY
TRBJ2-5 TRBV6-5 ASRGWGETQY
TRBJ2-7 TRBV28 ASSEAGTGASYEQY
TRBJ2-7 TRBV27 ASSLLSQINEQY